This T cell receptor (beta chain) was identified in a study of blood T cell repertoires in COVID-19. Profiling relied on immunoSEQ multiplex PCR, and the TCRdb table lists in-frame clones only, not all of them. The sample shows around 300,000 clones, around nine tenths of them seen only once. Germline V CDR1 and CDR2: SGHNT, YYREEE (reference sequence). This CDR3 comprises 15 residues. V dropped 4 bases and J dropped 0 bases, with 14 bases sitting between them. The sample consisted of PBMCs or T cells enriched from blood (not recorded which). The J gene is TRBJ2-7, the V gene TRBV5-4; D perhaps matches TRBD2 (6 bases). The TCR comes from a woman aged 18-29 years who had recovered from COVID-19. This CDR3 reads CASSVSTGLSYEQYF. The CDR3 DNA reads as TGTGCCAGCAGCGTGAGCACGGGACTCTCCTACGAGCAGTACTTC.